This record looks at one TCR beta chain sequence and its context. Germline CDR1 and CDR2: GTSNPN and SVGIG (reference sequence). The CDR3 spans 13 residues. V lost 3 bases and J lost 1, with 9 bases in between. The assay was immunoSEQ multiplex PCR, and TCRdb's table has in-frame clones only and misses some. The table shows some 330,000 clones, with roughly 87% occurring only once. This specimen comes from a study of blood T cell repertoires in COVID-19. The specimen sequenced was PBMCs or T cells enriched from blood (not recorded which). This chain joins TRBV30 and TRBJ1-1; the D is unclear. The source of this sequence is a woman aged 45-65 years who had recovered from COVID-19. The CDR3: CAWRADKNTEAFF. For the CDR3, the DNA is TGTGCCTGGAGGGCTGACAAGAACACTGAAGCTTTCTTT. Complete variable domain (other parts from reference TRBV30 and TRBJ1-1): SQTIHQWPATLVQPVGSPLSLECTVEGTSNPNLYWYRQAAGRGLQLLFYSVGIGQISSEVPQNLSASRPQDRQFILSSKKLLLSDSGFYLCAWRADKNTEAFFGQGTRLTVV.